These 14 T cell receptor beta chains came from one sample sequenced in a study of blood T cell repertoires in COVID-19. Data came from immunoSEQ multiplex PCR; TCRdb stores just in-frame clones and leaves some out. The sample includes roughly 220,000 clones, around 83% of them seen just once. The sample was peripheral blood. The source is a woman between 40 and 50 years old who had recovered from COVID-19.

This clone was detected a few times. The CDR3 loop reads CASGPDRGGYGYTF. As DNA, the CDR3 is TGTGCTAGTGGTCCTGACAGGGGGGGTTATGGCTACACCTTC. The rearrangement joins TRBV12-5 to TRBJ1-2; 9 bases agree with TRBD1. Looked up from germline, CDR1 is LGHNT and CDR2 is FRNRAP. V was pared by 5 bases and J by 5 bases, with 6 bases of the junction left unmatched. CDR3 length: 14 amino acids. Complete variable domain (other parts from reference TRBV12-5 and TRBJ1-2): DARVTQTPRHKVTEMGQEVTMRCQPILGHNTVFWYRQTMMQGLELLAYFRNRAPLDDSGMPKDRFSAEMPDATLATLKIQPSEPRDSAVYFCASGPDRGGYGYTFGSGTRLTVV.

This chain links TRBV3-1 (or the pseudogene TRBV3-2) with TRBJ1-3, with D hard to call. The CDR3 extends over 15 amino acids. V lost 4 bases and J 2 bases, leaving 12 bases between the germline ends. Germline V gene lookup returns CDR1 LGHDT and CDR2 YNNKEL (reference sequence). The CDR3 sequence: CASSRVFTPGNTIYF. The CDR3 coding sequence is TGTGCCAGCAGCCGAGTCTTCACTCCTGGAAACACCATATATTTT.

The chain's CDR3 is CASSQDLAGGPAEETQYF. The CDR3 DNA is TGCGCCAGCAGCCAAGATCTTGCGGGGGGGCCGGCAGAAGAGACCCAGTACTTC. The chain uses TRBV4-3 and TRBJ2-5, with 9 positions matching TRBD2. Trimming took 0 bases from V and 3 from J; bases not matched to a gene: 11. This CDR3 comprises 18 residues. Germline V gives CDR1 LGHNA, CDR2 YSLEER.

This chain links TRBV6-5 with TRBJ2-1; D is uncertain. Germline-derived CDR1 and CDR2 are MNHEY and SVGAGI. The CDR3 runs to 15 residues. V was trimmed by 6 bases and J by 5 bases, leaving 17 bases between them. The CDR3 DNA follows: TGTGCCAGCAGGAGAGCTGTTTTTACAGACAATGAGCAGTTCTTC. The encoded protein is CASRRAVFTDNEQFF.

This clone was recorded only once. This sequence joins TRBV6-2 or TRBV6-3 and TRBJ2-5; D perhaps matches TRBD1 (6 bases). Germline V gives CDR1 MNHEY, CDR2 SVGEGT. This CDR3 comprises 13 residues. Deletions cut 5 bases from V and 1 base from J, with 8 bases between. Here the CDR3 reads CASSADSQETQYF. The CDR3 DNA reads TGTGCCAGCAGTGCGGACAGCCAAGAGACCCAGTACTTC.

The CDR3 is CASSAQVSMNTEAFF. The DNA for the CDR3 is TGTGCCAGCAGCGCGCAGGTAAGCATGAACACTGAAGCTTTCTTT. The chain links TRBV9 to TRBJ1-1; D not resolved. The CDR3 has 15 amino acids. Trimming removed 3 bases from V and 0 bases from J, with 12 bases in between. Per germline, CDR1 SGDLS and CDR2 YYNGEE.

V is TRBV19 and J is TRBJ2-5; 10 bases are a match to TRBD1. The germline V gene encodes CDR1 LNHDA and CDR2 SQIVND (reference sequence). This CDR3 spans 13 amino acids. The ends lost 8 bases at V and 5 bases at J; junction bases unmatched: 5. The CDR3: CASRGTGVETQYF. The DNA for the CDR3 is TGTGCCAGTCGCGGGACAGGGGTTGAGACCCAGTACTTC.

V gene TRBV18 combines with J gene TRBJ1-6; 12 bases are a match to TRBD1. The CDR3 is 16 residues long. The junction had 6 bases not matched to a gene; V was cut back by 3 bases and J by 9 bases. CDR1 and CDR2 (germline): KGHSH, LQKENI. CDR3 sequence reads: CASSPTGTGGASPLHF. In DNA form, the CDR3 reads TGTGCCAGCTCACCGACGGGGACAGGGGGCGCTTCACCCCTCCACTTT. The whole variable domain, filled in from reference TRBV18 and TRBJ1-6, reads NAGVMQNPRHLVRRRGQEARLRCSPMKGHSHVYWYRQLPEEGLKFMVYLQKENIIDESGMPKERFSAEFPKEGPSILRIQQVVRGDSAAYFCASSPTGTGGASPLHFGNGTRLTVT.

The chain employs TRBV4-3 and TRBJ2-1, with 7 nucleotides matching TRBD1. Trimming took 6 bases from V and 3 from J; bases not matched to a gene: 8. Germline CDR1 LGHNA, CDR2 YSLEER. The CDR3 has 15 amino acids. The CDR3 DNA reads TGCGCCAGCAGTCCCGACAGGGTGGGCTACAATGAGCAGTTCTTC. This translates into CASSPDRVGYNEQFF.

Only a few counts were recorded for this clone. The rearrangement joins TRBV10-3 to TRBJ1-5; D is unresolved. This CDR3 spans 13 amino acids. Trimming shortened V by 0 bases and J by 6 bases, and 6 bases separated the two germline ends. Per germline, CDR1 ENHRY and CDR2 SYGVKD. In DNA form, the CDR3 reads TGTGCCATCAGTGAGTCGGAGGGTCAGCCCCAGCATTTT. Protein sequence: CAISESEGQPQHF.

V and J are TRBV4-3 and TRBJ1-2; no definite D call. This CDR3 is built from 16 residues. V was shortened by 1 base and J by 0 bases, with 12 bases between the two germline ends. Germline V lookup: CDR1 LGHNA, CDR2 YSLEER. The chain's CDR3 is CASSQALTGTNYGYTF. The CDR3 nucleotides are TGCGCCAGCAGCCAAGCGCTGACGGGAACTAACTATGGCTACACCTTC.

This clone was counted only a few times. The V gene is TRBV10-1, the J gene TRBJ1-3; 8 nucleotides align to TRBD1. Germline lookup yields CDR1 WNHNN and CDR2 SYGVQD (reference sequence). The CDR3 loop spans 15 amino acids. Trimming at V came to 6 bases and at J to 4 bases, leaving 8 bases not matched to a gene. CDR3 amino acids: CASRYRGSRGNTIYF. The CDR3 DNA sequence: TGCGCCAGCAGGTACAGGGGGTCGAGGGGAAACACCATATATTTT.

J is TRBJ2-1 and V is TRBV19; D is uncertain. This CDR3 contains 15 residues. Germline V gene sequence: CDR1 LNHDA, CDR2 SQIVND (reference sequence). With 5 bases removed from V and 2 bases from J, the gap between germline ends came to 13 bases. CDR3 in amino acids: CASSLVAGAYNEQFF. CDR3 nucleotides: TGTGCCAGTAGTTTGGTGGCAGGCGCCTACAATGAGCAGTTCTTC.

The rearrangement uses TRBV7-9 and TRBJ2-7, with D perhaps matching TRBD1 (6 bases). Trimming left V 6 bases short and J 3 bases short, with 21 bases between. This CDR3 is built from 16 residues. Germline CDR1 reads SEHNR; CDR2 reads FQNEAQ (reference sequence). In nucleotides, the CDR3 is TGTGCCAGCAGTGAGGGACACCACCTACAATTCTACGAGCAGTACTTC. Amino acids: CASSEGHHLQFYEQYF.